This is a list of T cell receptor beta chains from one sample in a study of CD8 T cells in Susac syndrome. TCRdb analysed the immunoSEQ multiplex PCR reads with MiXCR anew, one entry per CDR3 protein. The table includes about 180,000 distinct CDR3 sequences, around 95% detected once. Material for sequencing was CD4+ T cells from PBMCs. The receptor set was obtained from a human donor with multiple sclerosis. Both conserved end residues are trimmed from each CDR3.

v_call: TRBV29-1; j_call: TRBJ2-5; cdr3_aa: SASGGSEVRTQY
v_call: TRBV20-1; j_call: TRBJ2-7; cdr3_aa: SAGGFGYEQY
v_call: TRBV9; j_call: TRBJ2-7; cdr3_aa: ASSVGISGFNEQY
v_call: TRBV12-3/TRBV12-4; j_call: TRBJ2-7; cdr3_aa: ASSLIRSEQY
v_call: TRBV29-1; j_call: TRBJ1-1; cdr3_aa: SAQTDYTEAF
v_call: TRBV3-1; j_call: TRBJ1-2; cdr3_aa: ASSLWERGDGYT
v_call: TRBV20-1; j_call: TRBJ2-7; cdr3_aa: SATDGTYEQY
v_call: TRBV5-1; j_call: TRBJ1-1; cdr3_aa: ASSSGTSSRGSMNTEAF
v_call: TRBV2; j_call: TRBJ2-7; cdr3_aa: ASQKTEQY
v_call: TRBV7-2; j_call: TRBJ2-5; cdr3_aa: ASSQSAGARQETQY
v_call: TRBV15; j_call: TRBJ1-2; cdr3_aa: ATSRRQSNYGYT
v_call: TRBV29-1; j_call: TRBJ1-1; cdr3_aa: SVVLTEAF
v_call: TRBV20-1; j_call: TRBJ2-3; cdr3_aa: SARDWRGERTDTQY
v_call: TRBV6-2/TRBV6-3; j_call: TRBJ2-7; cdr3_aa: ASSYAELTSYEQY
v_call: TRBV15; j_call: TRBJ1-4; cdr3_aa: ATSRGGTGPNGANEKLF
v_call: TRBV19; j_call: TRBJ2-7; cdr3_aa: ASSTPRGASSEQY
v_call: TRBV20-1; j_call: TRBJ1-5; cdr3_aa: SARDRVRGNQPQH
v_call: TRBV20-1; j_call: TRBJ2-7; cdr3_aa: SASRGQGTYEQY
v_call: TRBV2; j_call: TRBJ1-1; cdr3_aa: ASSGSRNTEAF
v_call: TRBV19; j_call: TRBJ2-2; cdr3_aa: ASSLAGTGELF
v_call: TRBV28; j_call: TRBJ2-7; cdr3_aa: ASTTLGVGEQY
v_call: TRBV11-2; j_call: TRBJ1-1; cdr3_aa: ASSLGLLRAEAF
v_call: TRBV30; j_call: TRBJ1-5; cdr3_aa: AWTHSNQPQH
v_call: TRBV25-1; j_call: TRBJ2-7; cdr3_aa: ASALAGSYEQY
v_call: TRBV3-1; j_call: TRBJ1-2; cdr3_aa: ASSQSLRRGNYGYT
v_call: TRBV30; j_call: TRBJ2-1; cdr3_aa: AWMRGASYNEQF
v_call: TRBV9; j_call: TRBJ2-3; cdr3_aa: ASSPRSFRGGRPDTQY
v_call: TRBV9; j_call: TRBJ2-1; cdr3_aa: ASSPQVGLYNEQF
v_call: TRBV15; j_call: TRBJ2-7; cdr3_aa: ATSIGAQAYEQY
v_call: TRBV5-6; j_call: TRBJ1-1; cdr3_aa: ASSLGTNTEAF
v_call: TRBV11-3; j_call: TRBJ2-2; cdr3_aa: ASSSIAGAGELF
v_call: TRBV7-2; j_call: TRBJ2-6; cdr3_aa: ASSRTSGGSGANVLT
v_call: TRBV4-3; j_call: TRBJ2-7; cdr3_aa: ASSQDRTGLGEQY
v_call: TRBV7-9; j_call: TRBJ1-5; cdr3_aa: ASSEGRGSNQPQH
v_call: TRBV4-2; j_call: TRBJ1-2; cdr3_aa: ASSQDTTGFNYGYT
v_call: TRBV3-1; j_call: TRBJ2-2; cdr3_aa: ASSQGIGLAVGELF
v_call: TRBV30; j_call: TRBJ1-2; cdr3_aa: AWSVPTGGGYT
v_call: TRBV3-1; j_call: TRBJ2-7; cdr3_aa: ASSQGAGDGYEQY
v_call: TRBV6-6; j_call: TRBJ2-7; cdr3_aa: ASSYGGPYEQY